This T cell receptor beta chain emerged from a study of neurological immune-mediated disorders (dated by TCRdb to the late 2010s). For the wider study: Using UMI-based sequencing, the study compared peripheral blood TCR-beta repertoires from patients with HTLV-I-associated myelopathy (HAM/TSP), patients with multiple sclerosis, and healthy controls. Longitudinal samples, technical triplicates and paired sorted CD4+ and CD8+ T-cell subsets, alongside PBMC samples, were included among the roughly 100 TCR-beta libraries. The cohort included some 70 subjects: approximately 15 with HAM/TSP, about 34 with multiple sclerosis, and 20 healthy controls.

Healthy controls were blood bank volunteers in Maryland, USA. Libraries from unsorted PBMCs were made from 2 million PBMCs kept in RNAlater at -80 degrees C until RNA extraction. Peripheral blood was subjected to Ficoll-Hypaque density gradient centrifugation to isolate PBMCs, which were then cryopreserved in liquid nitrogen. Reading the germline V gene (reference sequence) gives CDR1 DFQATT and CDR2 SNEGSKA. V loses 3 bases of germline sequence and J loses 2 bases, and the interval between the two ends is 8 bases. Including the terminal cysteine and phenylalanine, the CDR3 comprises 12 residues. Only the CDR3 DNA is retained, 36 bases long and in frame from the first base. There are many counts of this clonotype. No antigen is known for it. Base qualities are not provided; no much larger clone lies one nucleotide away. Beyond this particular receptor, the publication reports: No identical CDR3 amino acid sequences were shared among expanded clones across subjects, suggesting private TCR-beta repertoires in all groups. TCR clonal expansion was highest in HAM/TSP patients and lowest in MS patients, with MS patients falling below even healthy controls.

cDNA synthesis used template-switch 5'RACE with a primer carrying a 10-nucleotide random unique molecular identifier tagging each TCR transcript. Over 180 million TCR-beta sequences, covering 15-18 subjects, were produced in each sequencing run. The RNeasy kit was used to extract total RNA. The KAPA Real-time Library Amplification kit was used to amplify TCR-beta VDJ regions with primers targeting the TCR constant region and the 5'RACE anchor. A first PCR added sample indexes and Illumina adaptors, and a second PCR then raised library yield. After purification with Ampure beads, the TCR product of roughly 650 bp was size-selected on a 2% E-gel SizeSelection system. Before pooling, libraries had their quality checked on a Bioanalyzer, their concentration measured with Qubit, and their quantity determined with the Kapa Library Quantification kit. Libraries were sequenced paired-end 2 x 150 bp on an Illumina HiSeq 2500. To increase sequence diversity, roughly 24-32% phiX was spiked into each library pool. The original methods were these. The UMI-based MiGEC pipeline processed quality-filtered reads and removed over 85% of raw TCR sequences during error correction. IMGT germline references were used for alignment of VDJ genes, and clonotypes were defined by a unique CDR3 amino acid sequence together with V-J genes. Clonal expansion, Shannon diversity and CDR3 relatedness (CalcPairwiseDistances, ClusterSamples) were evaluated with VDJtools, and phylogenetic trees were built with CLCbio workbench. A clone was classed as expanded if it had 8 or more unique UMIs, a cutoff based on coefficient-of-variation modelling across technical triplicates. The raw public data were reprocessed by TCRdb itself: fastp quality trimming at Q25, MiXCR clonotype calling, in-frame beta chains only. Each record represents a unique CDR3 protein, reported with the most common genes and DNA among its rows. TCRdb, not the original authors, processed these V and J calls. Counted in this sample were 50,000 or so distinct CDR3 sequences; about 23% of them appeared once. The biggest ten clones account for over 20% of the sample.

Sequencing was carried out using PBMCs. The sequence is built from TRBV20-1 and TRBJ2-7, with no confidently assigned D gene. The source is a woman aged 70-85 years in good health. Here is the DNA: TGCAGTGCTAGGGACCAAACCTACGAGCAGTACTTC. It is translated as CSARDQTYEQYF.